This TCR beta chain was sequenced for a study of cytomegalovirus exposure and HLA in healthy donors. The PCR contained 60 Vbeta and 13 Jbeta primers. Repertoires were generated with immunoSEQ multiplex PCR, while TCRdb's copy carries only in-frame clones and drops some. The table has some 270,000 clones, 80% seen once. This clonotype was obtained from a girl aged 2-10 years in good health and CMV-seronegative. Sequencing used PBMCs.

CDR3 sequence reads: CASSLEVYRTTYEQYF. The CDR3 nucleotides read TGCGCCAGCAGCTTGGAAGTTTACAGAACAACCTACGAGCAGTACTTC. V and J are TRBV5-1 and TRBJ2-7; D gene ambiguous. Per germline, CDR1 SGHRS and CDR2 YFSETQ. This CDR3 comprises 16 residues. V was pared by 0 bases and J by 2 bases, with 15 bases between.